This T cell receptor beta chain was captured by sequencing in a study of tumor and adjacent non-tumor tissue in lung cancer. No cell sorting was done before RNA was extracted from the tissue. Concerning this clonotype: The CDR3 ends on some other residue instead of the conserved phenylalanine or tryptophan, so this is likely a read error.

The CDR3 sequence is 17 residues long. Germline CDR1 MGHRA, CDR2 YSYEKL. TCRbeta libraries were built with three rounds of nested PCR, modified from ARM-PCR. TCRdb called the multiplex PCR reads again in MiXCR, with one record for every CDR3 protein. The sample has 65,000 to 95,000 distinct CDR3 sequences; over 80% are singletons. The sequenced sample consisted of lung tumor tissue. This sequence originates from a woman in her fifties or sixties with non-small cell lung cancer. This rearrangement joins TRBV4-1 to TRBJ2-7; weak D call: TRBD1 (6 bases). CDR3 sequence reads: CASSLVRVNRATYEQYL. The CDR3 DNA reads as TGCGCCAGTAGCCTAGTTCGGGTTAACAGGGCTACCTACGAGCAGTACCTC.